The sequence of this T cell receptor beta chain was determined in a study of cytomegalovirus exposure and HLA in healthy donors. Study-wide points: Serostatus for CMV was the only available immune exposure information. In an earlier analysis, in 620 or so donors, most V segments appeared productive either ~90% or ~30% of the time.

As concerns this clone: Its target is not known.

PCR primers comprised 60 Vbeta and 13 Jbeta primers. TCRdb keeps only in-frame clones here, not all; method: immunoSEQ multiplex PCR. This sample has about 170,000 clones, with roughly 83% found just once. The V and J ends lost 2 bases and 5 bases respectively, with 21 bases between them. CDR1 is SGHAT, CDR2 FQNNGV, per germline. There are 17 residues in the CDR3. This chain links TRBV11-2 with TRBJ1-1; D possibly corresponds to TRBD1 (6 bases). Specimen: PBMCs. The clonotype originates from a woman in her forties or fifties in good health and CMV-seronegative. CDR3 coding DNA: TGTGCCAGCAGCTTAAGGTTTACCGGGGGGCGCGGGACTGAAGCTTTCTTT. As protein: CASSLRFTGGRGTEAFF.